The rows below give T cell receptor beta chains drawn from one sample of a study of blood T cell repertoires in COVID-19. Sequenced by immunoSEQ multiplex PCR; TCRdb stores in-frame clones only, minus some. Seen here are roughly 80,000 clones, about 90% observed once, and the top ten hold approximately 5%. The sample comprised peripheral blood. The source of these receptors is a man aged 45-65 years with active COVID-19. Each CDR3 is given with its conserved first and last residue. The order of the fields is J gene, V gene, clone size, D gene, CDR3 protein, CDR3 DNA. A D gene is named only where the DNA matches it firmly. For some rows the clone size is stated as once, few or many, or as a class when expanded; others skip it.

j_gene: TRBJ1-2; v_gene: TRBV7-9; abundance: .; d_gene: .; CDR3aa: CASSRGNWGRTSSVGYTF; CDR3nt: TGTGCCAGCAGTCGCGGCAATTGGGGACGGACTAGTTCGGTTGGCTACACCTTC
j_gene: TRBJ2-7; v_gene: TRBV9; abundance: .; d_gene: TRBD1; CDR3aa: CASSVGGPGQGTYEQYF; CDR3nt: TGTGCCAGCAGCGTTGGGGGCCCCGGACAGGGAACCTACGAGCAGTACTTC
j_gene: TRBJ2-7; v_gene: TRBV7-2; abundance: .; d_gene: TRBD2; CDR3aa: CASSLRSSGGSYEQYF; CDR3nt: TGTGCCAGCAGCCTCCGCTCTAGCGGGGGTTCCTACGAGCAGTACTTC
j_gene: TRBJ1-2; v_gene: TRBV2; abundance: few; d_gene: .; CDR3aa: CASSDTGYGSGYTF; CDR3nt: TGTGCCAGCAGTGACACAGGGTACGGGTCTGGCTACACCTTC
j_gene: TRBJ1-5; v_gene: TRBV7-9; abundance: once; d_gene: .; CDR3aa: CASSRVDQPQHF; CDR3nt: TGTGCCAGCTCGAGGGTCGATCAGCCCCAGCATTTT
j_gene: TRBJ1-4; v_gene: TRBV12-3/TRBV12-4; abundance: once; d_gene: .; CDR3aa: CASSLSGAGKLFF; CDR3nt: TGTGCCAGCAGTTTAAGCGGGGCGGGGAAACTGTTTTTT
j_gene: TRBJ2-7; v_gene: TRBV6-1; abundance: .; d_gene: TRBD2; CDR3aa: CASSETGMGLAYEQYF; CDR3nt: TGTGCCAGCAGTGAAACTGGTATGGGACTAGCTTACGAGCAGTACTTC
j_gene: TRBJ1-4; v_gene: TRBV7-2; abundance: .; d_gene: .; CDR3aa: CASSRPGEKLFF; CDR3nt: TGTGCCAGCAGCCGCCCGGGGGAAAAACTGTTTTTT
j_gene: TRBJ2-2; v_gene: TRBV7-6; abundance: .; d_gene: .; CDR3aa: CASSLQQGVNTGELFF; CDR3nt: TGTGCCAGCAGCCTACAACAGGGTGTGAACACCGGGGAGCTGTTTTTT
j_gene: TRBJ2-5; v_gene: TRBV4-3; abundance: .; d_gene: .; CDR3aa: CASSPRTEKYQETQYF; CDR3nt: TGCGCCAGCAGCCCCCGCACAGAGAAGTACCAAGAGACCCAGTACTTC
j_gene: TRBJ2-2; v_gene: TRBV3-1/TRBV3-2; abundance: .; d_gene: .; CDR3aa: CASSQSPGLSGGELFF; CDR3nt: TGTGCCAGCAGCCAAAGCCCGGGACTCTCCGGCGGGGAGCTGTTTTTT
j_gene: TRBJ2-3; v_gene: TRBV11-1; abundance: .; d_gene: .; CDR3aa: CASSPRRDTQYF; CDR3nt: TGTGCCAGCAGTCCAAGGAGGGATACGCAGTATTTT
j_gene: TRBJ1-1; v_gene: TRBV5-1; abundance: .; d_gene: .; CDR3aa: CASRRVGALNTEAFF; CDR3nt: TGCGCCAGCAGAAGAGTTGGGGCCTTGAACACTGAAGCTTTCTTT
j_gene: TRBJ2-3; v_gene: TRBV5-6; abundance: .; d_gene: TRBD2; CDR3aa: CASSLALAGGDTQYF; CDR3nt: TGTGCCAGCAGCTTGGCACTAGCGGGAGGAGATACGCAGTATTTT
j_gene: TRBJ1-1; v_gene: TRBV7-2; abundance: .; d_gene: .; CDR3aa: CASSSSPRTVPAFF; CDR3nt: TGTGCCAGCAGCTCCTCGCCTAGGACAGTCCCTGCTTTCTTT
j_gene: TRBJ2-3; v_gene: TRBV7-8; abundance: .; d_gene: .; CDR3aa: CASRRGRGASTDTQYF; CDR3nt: TGTGCCAGCAGGAGGGGGCGGGGGGCCAGCACAGATACGCAGTATTTT
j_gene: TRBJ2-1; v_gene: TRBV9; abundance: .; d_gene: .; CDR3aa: CASSVGGIDNEQFF; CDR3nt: TGTGCCAGCAGCGTAGGAGGGATAGATAATGAGCAGTTCTTC
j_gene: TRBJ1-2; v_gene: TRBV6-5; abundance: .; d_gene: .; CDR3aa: CAIRERTKNYGYTF; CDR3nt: TGTGCCATACGAGAGAGAACTAAAAACTATGGCTACACCTTC
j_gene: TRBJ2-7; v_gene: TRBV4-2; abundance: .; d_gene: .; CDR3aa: CASSRTGSSSYEQYF; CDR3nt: TGTGCCAGCAGCCGAACAGGATCTTCCTCCTACGAGCAGTACTTC
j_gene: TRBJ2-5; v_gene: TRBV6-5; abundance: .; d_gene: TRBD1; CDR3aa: CASSYGIRGIGETQYF; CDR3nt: TGTGCCAGCAGTTATGGAATCAGGGGGATAGGGGAGACCCAGTACTTC
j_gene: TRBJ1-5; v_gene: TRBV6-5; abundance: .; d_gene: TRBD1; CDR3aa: CASRTGGSNQPQHF; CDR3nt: TGTGCCAGCAGGACAGGGGGCAGCAATCAGCCCCAGCATTTT
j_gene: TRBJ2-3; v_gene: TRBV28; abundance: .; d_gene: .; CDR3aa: CASSSTARRTQYF; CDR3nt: TGTGCCAGCAGTTCCACCGCGCGGAGGACGCAGTATTTT
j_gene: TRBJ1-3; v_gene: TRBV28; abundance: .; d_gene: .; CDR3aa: CASRFSGNSGNTIYF; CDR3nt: TGTGCCAGCAGATTCAGTGGTAACTCTGGAAACACCATATATTTT
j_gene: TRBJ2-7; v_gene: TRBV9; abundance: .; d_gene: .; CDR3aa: CASSVVEGAYEQYF; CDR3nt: TGTGCCAGCAGCGTAGTAGAAGGGGCCTACGAGCAGTACTTC
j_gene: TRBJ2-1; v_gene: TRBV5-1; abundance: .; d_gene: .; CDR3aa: CASSLGSIPNEQFF; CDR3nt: TGCGCCAGCAGCTTGGGTAGTATACCCAATGAGCAGTTCTTC
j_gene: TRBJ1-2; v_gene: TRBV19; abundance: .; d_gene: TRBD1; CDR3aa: CASSLRGDSYGYTF; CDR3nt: TGTGCCAGTAGCCTCCGAGGGGACAGTTATGGCTACACCTTC
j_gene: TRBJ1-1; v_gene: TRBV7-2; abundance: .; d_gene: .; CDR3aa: CASRLQENTEAFF; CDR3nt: TGTGCCAGCAGACTACAGGAGAACACTGAAGCTTTCTTT
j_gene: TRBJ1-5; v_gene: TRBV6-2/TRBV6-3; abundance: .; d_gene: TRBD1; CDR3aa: CASSYGTGYQPQHF; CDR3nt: TGTGCCAGCAGTTACGGGACAGGGTATCAGCCCCAGCATTTT
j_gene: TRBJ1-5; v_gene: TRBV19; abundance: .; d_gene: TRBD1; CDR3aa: CASSVGGDRFHQPQHF; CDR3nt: TGTGCCAGTAGTGTTGGAGGGGACAGGTTTCATCAGCCCCAGCATTTT
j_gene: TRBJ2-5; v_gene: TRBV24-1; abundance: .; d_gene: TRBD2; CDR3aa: CATTQGTGGGETQYF; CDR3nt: TGTGCCACCACCCAAGGGACCGGCGGGGGAGAGACCCAGTACTTC
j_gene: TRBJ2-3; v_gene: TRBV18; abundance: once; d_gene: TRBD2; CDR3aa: CASSRTSGPSTDTQYF; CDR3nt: TGTGCCAGCTCCAGGACTAGCGGGCCTAGCACAGATACGCAGTATTTT
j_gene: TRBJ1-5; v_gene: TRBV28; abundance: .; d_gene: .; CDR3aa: CASIRQRMANQPQHF; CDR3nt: TGTGCCAGCATCAGGCAAAGGATGGCCAATCAGCCCCAGCATTTT
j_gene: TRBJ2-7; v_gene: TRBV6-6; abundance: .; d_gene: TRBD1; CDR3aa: CASRTGGYEQYF; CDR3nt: TGTGCCAGCAGAACAGGGGGCTACGAGCAGTACTTC
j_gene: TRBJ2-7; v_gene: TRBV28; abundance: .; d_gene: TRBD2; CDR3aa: CASSLAGGGEQYF; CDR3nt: TGTGCCAGCAGCCTTGCGGGGGGGGGCGAGCAGTACTTC
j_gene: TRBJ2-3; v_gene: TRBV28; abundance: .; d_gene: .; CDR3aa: CASRRGYTDTQYF; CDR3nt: TGTGCCAGCAGGAGAGGATACACAGATACGCAGTATTTT
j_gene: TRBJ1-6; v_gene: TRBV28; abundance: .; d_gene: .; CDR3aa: CASRIDRANSPLHF; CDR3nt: TGTGCCAGCCGTATCGACAGAGCGAATTCACCCCTCCACTTT
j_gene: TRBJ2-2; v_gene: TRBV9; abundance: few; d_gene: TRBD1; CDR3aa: CASSAGTGPNTGELFF; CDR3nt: TGTGCCAGCAGCGCCGGGACAGGGCCGAACACCGGGGAGCTGTTTTTT
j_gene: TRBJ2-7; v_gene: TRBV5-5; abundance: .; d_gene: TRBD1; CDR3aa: CASSSTGRSYEQYF; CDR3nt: TGTGCCAGCAGCTCGACAGGGCGCTCCTACGAGCAGTACTTC
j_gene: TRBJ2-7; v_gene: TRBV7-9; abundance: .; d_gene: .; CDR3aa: CASSPLDRGSSYEQYF; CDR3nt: TGTGCCAGCAGCCCCCTTGATAGGGGGAGCTCCTACGAGCAGTACTTC
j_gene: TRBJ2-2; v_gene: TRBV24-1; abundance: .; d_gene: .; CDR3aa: CATAAGTTGELFF; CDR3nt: TGTGCCACCGCGGCAGGGACAACCGGGGAGCTGTTTTTT
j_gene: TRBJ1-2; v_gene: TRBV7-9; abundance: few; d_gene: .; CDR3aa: CASRVAGEYNYGYTF; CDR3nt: TGTGCCAGCAGGGTAGCAGGGGAGTATAACTATGGCTACACCTTC